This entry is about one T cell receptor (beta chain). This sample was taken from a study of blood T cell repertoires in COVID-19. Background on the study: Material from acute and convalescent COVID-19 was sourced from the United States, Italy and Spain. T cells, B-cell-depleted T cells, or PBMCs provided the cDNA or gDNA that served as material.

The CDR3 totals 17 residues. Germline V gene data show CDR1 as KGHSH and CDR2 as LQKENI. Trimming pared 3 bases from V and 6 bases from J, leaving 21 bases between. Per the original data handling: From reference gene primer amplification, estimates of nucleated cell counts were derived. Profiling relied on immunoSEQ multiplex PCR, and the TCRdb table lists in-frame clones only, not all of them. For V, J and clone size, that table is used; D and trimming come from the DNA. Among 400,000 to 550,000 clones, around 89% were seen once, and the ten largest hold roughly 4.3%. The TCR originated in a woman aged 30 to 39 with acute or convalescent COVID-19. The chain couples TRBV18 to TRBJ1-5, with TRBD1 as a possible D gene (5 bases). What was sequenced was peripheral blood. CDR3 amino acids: CASSPAARVLVGQPQHF. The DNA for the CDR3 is TGTGCCAGCTCACCGGCCGCCAGGGTCCTAGTTGGTCAGCCCCAGCATTTT.